This TCR beta chain was documented in a study of OX40 agonist ivuxolimab in advanced cancers. General study findings and limits: In general, CD8+ T cells held more expanded clones than CD4+ did, on average.

TCRdb's table, derived via immunoSEQ multiplex PCR, lists solely in-frame clones and lacks some. The sample has about 80,000 clones; just over 90% are singletons. Worth noting for this clone: Its antigen is not known.

V shed 3 bases and J shed 7 bases, with 19 bases lying between them. The CDR3 totals 16 residues. The germline CDR1 and CDR2 sequences are KGHSH and LQKENI. The sample consisted of CD4+ or CD8+ T cells sorted from blood, taken in a trial of the OX40 agonist ivuxolimab. This chain uses TRBV18 with TRBJ1-5; D remains unclear. The source of this sequence is an adult with an advanced solid tumor such as melanoma, head and neck, liver or kidney cancer. The CDR3 DNA follows: TGTGCCAGCTCACCTGAGAGGCTAGGGAGCACCCAGCCCCAGCATTTT. This encodes CASSPERLGSTQPQHF.